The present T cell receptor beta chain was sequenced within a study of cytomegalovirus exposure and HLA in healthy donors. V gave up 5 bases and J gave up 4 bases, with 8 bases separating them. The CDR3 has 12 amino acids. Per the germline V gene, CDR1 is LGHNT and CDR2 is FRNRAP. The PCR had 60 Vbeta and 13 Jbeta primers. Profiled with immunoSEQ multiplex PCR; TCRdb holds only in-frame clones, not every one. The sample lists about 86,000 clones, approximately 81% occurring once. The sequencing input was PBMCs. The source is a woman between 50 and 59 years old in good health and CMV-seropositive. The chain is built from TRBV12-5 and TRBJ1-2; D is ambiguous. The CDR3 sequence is CASGTLGYGYTF. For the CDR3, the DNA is TGTGCTAGTGGTACCCTAGGCTATGGCTACACCTTC.